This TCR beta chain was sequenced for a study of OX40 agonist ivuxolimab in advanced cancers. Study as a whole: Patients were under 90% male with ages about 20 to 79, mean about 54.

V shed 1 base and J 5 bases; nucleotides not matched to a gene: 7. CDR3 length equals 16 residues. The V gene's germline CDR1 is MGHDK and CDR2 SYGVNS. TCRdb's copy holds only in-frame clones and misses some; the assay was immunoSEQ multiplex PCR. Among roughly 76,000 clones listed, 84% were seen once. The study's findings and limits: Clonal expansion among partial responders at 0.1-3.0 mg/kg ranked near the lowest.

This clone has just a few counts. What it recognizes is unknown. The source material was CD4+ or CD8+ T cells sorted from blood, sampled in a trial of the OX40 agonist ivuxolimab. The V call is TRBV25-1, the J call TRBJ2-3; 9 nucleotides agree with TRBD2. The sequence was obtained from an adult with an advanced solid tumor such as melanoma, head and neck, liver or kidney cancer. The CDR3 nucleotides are TGTGCCAGCAGTGAATCCCGGCGGGGGGGTGGAGATACGCAGTATTTT. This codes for CASSESRRGGGDTQYF.